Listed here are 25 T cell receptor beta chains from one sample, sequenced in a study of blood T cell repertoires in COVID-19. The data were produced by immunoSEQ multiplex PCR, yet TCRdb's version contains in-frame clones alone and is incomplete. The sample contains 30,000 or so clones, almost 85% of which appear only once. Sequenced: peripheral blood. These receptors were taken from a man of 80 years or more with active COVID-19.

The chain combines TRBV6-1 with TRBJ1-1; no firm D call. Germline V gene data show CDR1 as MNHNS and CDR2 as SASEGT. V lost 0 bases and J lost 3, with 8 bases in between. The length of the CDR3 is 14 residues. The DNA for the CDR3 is TGTGCCAGCAGTGAAGCGCCCGGGTACACTGAAGCTTTCTTT. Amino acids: CASSEAPGYTEAFF.

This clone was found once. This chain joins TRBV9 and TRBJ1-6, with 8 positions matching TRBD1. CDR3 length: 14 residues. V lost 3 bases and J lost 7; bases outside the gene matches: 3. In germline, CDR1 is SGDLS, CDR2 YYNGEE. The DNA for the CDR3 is TGTGCCAGCAGCGCGACAGGGGAAAATTCACCCCTCCACTTT. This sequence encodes CASSATGENSPLHF.

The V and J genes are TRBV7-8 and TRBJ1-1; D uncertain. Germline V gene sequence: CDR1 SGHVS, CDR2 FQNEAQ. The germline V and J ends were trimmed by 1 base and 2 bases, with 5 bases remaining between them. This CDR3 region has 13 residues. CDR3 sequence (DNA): TGTGCCAGCAGCTTAGACAGCAACACTGAAGCTTTCTTT. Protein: CASSLDSNTEAFF.

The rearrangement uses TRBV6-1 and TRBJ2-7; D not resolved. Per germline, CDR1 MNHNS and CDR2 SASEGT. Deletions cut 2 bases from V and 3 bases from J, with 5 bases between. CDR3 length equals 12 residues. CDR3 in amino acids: CASSELLYEQYF. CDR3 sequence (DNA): TGTGCCAGCAGTGAACTCCTCTACGAGCAGTACTTC.

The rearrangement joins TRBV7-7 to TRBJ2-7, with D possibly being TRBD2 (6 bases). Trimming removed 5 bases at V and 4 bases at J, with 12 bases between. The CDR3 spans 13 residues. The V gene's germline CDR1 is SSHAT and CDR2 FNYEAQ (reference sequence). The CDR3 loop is CASSVGGRYEQYF. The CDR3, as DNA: TGTGCCAGCAGCGTGGGGGGACGGTACGAGCAGTACTTC.

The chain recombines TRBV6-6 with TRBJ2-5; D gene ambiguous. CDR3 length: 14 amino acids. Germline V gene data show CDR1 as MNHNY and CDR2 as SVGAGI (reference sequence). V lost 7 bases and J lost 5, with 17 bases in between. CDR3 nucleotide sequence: TGTGCCAGCACGCCATCCGGCGGCCGGGAGACCCAGTACTTC. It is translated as CASTPSGGRETQYF.

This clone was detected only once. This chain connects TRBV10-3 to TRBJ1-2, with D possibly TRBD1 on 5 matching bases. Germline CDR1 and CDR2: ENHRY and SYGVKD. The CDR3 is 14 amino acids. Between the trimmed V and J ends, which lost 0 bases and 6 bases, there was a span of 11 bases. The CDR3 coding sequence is TGTGCCATCAGTGAGTCGGAGGGGCGAGATGGCTACACCTTC. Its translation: CAISESEGRDGYTF.

The CDR3, as DNA: TGTGCCGCCGCATCGTTACGGTCGAACACTGAAGCTTTCTTT. This sequence encodes CAAASLRSNTEAFF. V and J are TRBV7-8 and TRBJ1-1; unclear D gene. The germline V gene encodes CDR1 SGHVS and CDR2 FQNEAQ. The CDR3 loop spans 14 amino acids. V lost 11 bases and J lost 1, with 17 bases in between.

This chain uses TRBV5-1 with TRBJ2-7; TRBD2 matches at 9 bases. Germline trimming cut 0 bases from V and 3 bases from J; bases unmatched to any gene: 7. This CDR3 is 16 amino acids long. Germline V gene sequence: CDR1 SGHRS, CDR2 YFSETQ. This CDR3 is CASSLEPASGVYEQYF. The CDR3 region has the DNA TGCGCCAGCAGCTTGGAACCCGCTAGCGGGGTCTACGAGCAGTACTTC.

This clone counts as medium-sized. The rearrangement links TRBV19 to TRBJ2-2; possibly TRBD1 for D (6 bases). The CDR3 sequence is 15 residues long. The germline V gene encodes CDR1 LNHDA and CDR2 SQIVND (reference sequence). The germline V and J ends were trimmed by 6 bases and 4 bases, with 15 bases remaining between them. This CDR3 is CASSGNRAGTGELFF. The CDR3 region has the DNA TGTGCCAGTAGCGGGAACAGGGCTGGCACCGGGGAGCTGTTTTTT.

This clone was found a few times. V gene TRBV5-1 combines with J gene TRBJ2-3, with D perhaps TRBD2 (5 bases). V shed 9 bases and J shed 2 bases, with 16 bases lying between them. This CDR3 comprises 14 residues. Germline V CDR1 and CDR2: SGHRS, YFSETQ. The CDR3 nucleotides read TGCGCCACCGCATTCCAAGGACTCACAGATACGCAGTATTTT. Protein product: CATAFQGLTDTQYF.

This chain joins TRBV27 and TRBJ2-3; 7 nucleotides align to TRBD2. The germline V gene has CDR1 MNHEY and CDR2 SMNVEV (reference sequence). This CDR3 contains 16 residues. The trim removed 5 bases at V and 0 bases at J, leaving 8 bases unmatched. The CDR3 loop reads CASSPREGSSTDTQYF. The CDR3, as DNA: TGTGCCAGCAGTCCGAGGGAGGGGTCTAGCACAGATACGCAGTATTTT.

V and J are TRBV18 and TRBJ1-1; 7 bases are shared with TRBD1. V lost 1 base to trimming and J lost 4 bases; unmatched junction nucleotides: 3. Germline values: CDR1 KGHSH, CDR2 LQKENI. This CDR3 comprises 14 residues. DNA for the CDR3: TGTGCCAGCTCACCACACGACAGGGCCACTGAAGCTTTCTTT. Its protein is CASSPHDRATEAFF. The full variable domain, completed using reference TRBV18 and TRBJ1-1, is NAGVMQNPRHLVRRRGQEARLRCSPMKGHSHVYWYRQLPEEGLKFMVYLQKENIIDESGMPKERFSAEFPKEGPSILRIQQVVRGDSAAYFCASSPHDRATEAFFGQGTRLTVV.

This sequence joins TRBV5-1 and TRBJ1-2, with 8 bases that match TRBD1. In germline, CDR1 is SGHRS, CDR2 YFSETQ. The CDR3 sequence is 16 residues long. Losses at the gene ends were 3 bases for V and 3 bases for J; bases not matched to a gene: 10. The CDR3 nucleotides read TGCGCCAGCAGCTCGGACGGACAGGGTTATTACTATGGCTACACCTTC. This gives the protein CASSSDGQGYYYGYTF.

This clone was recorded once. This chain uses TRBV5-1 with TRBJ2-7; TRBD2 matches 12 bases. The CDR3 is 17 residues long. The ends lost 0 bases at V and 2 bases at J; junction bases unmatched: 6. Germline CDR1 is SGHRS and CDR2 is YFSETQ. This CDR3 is CASSLATSGGPTYEQYF. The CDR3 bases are TGCGCCAGCAGCTTGGCAACTAGCGGGGGGCCGACCTACGAGCAGTACTTC.

The CDR3 nucleotides read TGCAGCGTTGGGGAGACAGGAGCTAACTATGGCTACACCTTC. It specifies CSVGETGANYGYTF. This sequence joins TRBV29-1 and TRBJ1-2; perhaps TRBD1 as D (6 bases). The CDR3 is made up of 14 amino acids. V was shortened by 4 bases and J by 0 bases, with 12 bases between the two germline ends. CDR1 is SQVTM, CDR2 ANQGSEA, per germline.

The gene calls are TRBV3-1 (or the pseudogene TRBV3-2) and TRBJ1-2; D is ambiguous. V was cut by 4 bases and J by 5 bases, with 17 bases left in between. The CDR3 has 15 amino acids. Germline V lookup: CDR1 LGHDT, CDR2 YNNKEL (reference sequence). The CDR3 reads CASSPRGSHGYGYTF. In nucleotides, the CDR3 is TGTGCCAGCAGCCCCCGAGGTTCCCACGGGTATGGCTACACCTTC.

CDR3 residues: CAGCPGGWTNEKLFF. CDR3 DNA: TGTGCCGGATGCCCCGGGGGGTGGACTAATGAAAAACTGTTTTTT. This chain joins TRBV19 and TRBJ1-4, with D possibly TRBD1 on 5 matching bases. Between the trimmed V and J ends, which lost 11 bases and 2 bases, there was a span of 18 bases. In germline, CDR1 is LNHDA, CDR2 SQIVND (reference sequence). The CDR3 runs 15 residues.

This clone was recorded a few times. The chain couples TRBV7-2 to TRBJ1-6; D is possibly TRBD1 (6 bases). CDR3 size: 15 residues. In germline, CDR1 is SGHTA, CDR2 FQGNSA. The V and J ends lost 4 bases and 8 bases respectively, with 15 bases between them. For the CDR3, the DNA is TGTGCCAGCAGCTACGGGGGGCAGGACTATTCACCCCTCCACTTT. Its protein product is CASSYGGQDYSPLHF. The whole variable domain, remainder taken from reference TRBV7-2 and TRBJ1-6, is GAGVSQSPSNKVTEKGKDVELRCDPISGHTALYWYRQSLGQGLEFLIYFQGNSAPDKSGLPSDRFSAERTGGSVSTLTIQRTQQEDSAVYLCASSYGGQDYSPLHFGNGTRLTVT.

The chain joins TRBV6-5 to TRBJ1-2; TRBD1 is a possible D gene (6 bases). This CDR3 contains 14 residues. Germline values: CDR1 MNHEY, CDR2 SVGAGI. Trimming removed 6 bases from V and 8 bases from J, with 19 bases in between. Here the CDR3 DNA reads TGTGCCAGCAGCAGTCAGGGGTGGGGTCGGGGCTACACCTTC. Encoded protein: CASSSQGWGRGYTF.

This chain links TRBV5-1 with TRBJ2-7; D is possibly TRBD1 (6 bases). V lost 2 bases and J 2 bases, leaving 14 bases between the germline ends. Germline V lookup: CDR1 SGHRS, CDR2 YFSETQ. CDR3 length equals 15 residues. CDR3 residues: CASSFSTGPAYEQYF. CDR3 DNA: TGCGCCAGCAGCTTCTCGACAGGCCCAGCCTACGAGCAGTACTTC. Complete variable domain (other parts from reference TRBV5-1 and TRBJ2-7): KAGVTQTPRYLIKTRGQQVTLSCSPISGHRSVSWYQQTPGQGLQFLFEYFSETQRNKGNFPGRFSGRQFSNSRSEMNVSTLELGDSALYLCASSFSTGPAYEQYFGPGTRLTVT.

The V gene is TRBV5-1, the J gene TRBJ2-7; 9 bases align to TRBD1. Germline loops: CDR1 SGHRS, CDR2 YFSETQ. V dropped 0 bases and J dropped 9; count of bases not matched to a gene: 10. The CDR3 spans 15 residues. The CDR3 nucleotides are TGCGCCAGCAGCTTGGAGGGACAGGGTGCCAAACGGCAGTACTTC. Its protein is CASSLEGQGAKRQYF.

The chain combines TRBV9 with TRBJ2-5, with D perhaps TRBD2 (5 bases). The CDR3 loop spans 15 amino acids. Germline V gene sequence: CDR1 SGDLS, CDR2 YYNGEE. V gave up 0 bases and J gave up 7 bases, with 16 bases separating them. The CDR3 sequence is CASSVATGLEGTQYF. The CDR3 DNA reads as TGTGCCAGCAGCGTAGCGACCGGACTGGAAGGGACCCAGTACTTC.

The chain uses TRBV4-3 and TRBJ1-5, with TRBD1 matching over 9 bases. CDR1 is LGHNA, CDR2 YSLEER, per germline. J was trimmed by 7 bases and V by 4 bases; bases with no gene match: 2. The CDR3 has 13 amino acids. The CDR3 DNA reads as TGCGCCAGCAGCCCGGACAGGGGCCAGCCCCAGCATTTT. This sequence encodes CASSPDRGQPQHF.

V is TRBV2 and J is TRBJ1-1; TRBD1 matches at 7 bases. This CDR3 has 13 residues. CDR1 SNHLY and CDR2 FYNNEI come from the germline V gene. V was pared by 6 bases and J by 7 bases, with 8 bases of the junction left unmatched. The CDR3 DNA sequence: TGTGCCAGCAGCTGGACAGGAGGTATTGAAGCTTTCTTT. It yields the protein CASSWTGGIEAFF.